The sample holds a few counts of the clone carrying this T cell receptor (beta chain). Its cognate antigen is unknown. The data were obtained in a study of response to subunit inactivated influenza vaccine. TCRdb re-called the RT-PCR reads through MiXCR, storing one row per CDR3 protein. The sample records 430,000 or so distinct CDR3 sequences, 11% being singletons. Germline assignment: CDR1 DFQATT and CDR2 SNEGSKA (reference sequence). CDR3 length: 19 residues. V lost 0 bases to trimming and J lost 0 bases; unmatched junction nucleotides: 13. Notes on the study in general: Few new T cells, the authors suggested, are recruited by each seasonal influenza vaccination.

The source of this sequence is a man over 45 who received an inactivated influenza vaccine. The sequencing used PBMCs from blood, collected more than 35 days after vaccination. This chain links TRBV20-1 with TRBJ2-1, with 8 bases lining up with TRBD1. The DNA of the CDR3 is TGCAGTGCTAGAGATTTCGGGTCGGACAGGGTCAGCTCCTACAATGAGCAGTTCTTC. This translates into CSARDFGSDRVSSYNEQFF.